The source of this TCR beta chain is a study of blood T cell repertoires in COVID-19. Turning to the study itself: COVID-19 samples from acute and convalescent phases originated in the United States, Italy and Spain. T cells, B-cell-depleted T cells, or PBMCs provided the cDNA or gDNA that served as material.

The CDR3 contains 13 residues. With V trimmed by 5 bases and J by 8 bases, 7 bases remained unmatched. Germline CDR1 and CDR2: SGHTA and FQGNSA. Source study methods: Amplification from reference gene primers served as the basis for estimated nucleated cell counts. Sequencing used immunoSEQ multiplex PCR; TCRdb keeps in-frame clones, though not all of them. V and J calls and clone size are as listed in that table; D and trimming were resolved from the DNA. The sample has over 45,000 clones, around four fifths seen once. The clonotype originates from a man aged 60 to 75 with active COVID-19. This chain connects TRBV7-2 to TRBJ1-2; 8 bases line up with TRBD1. Specimen: peripheral blood. CDR3: CASSPGQGLGYTF. CDR3 DNA sequence: TGTGCCAGCAGCCCCGGACAGGGTCTGGGCTACACCTTC.